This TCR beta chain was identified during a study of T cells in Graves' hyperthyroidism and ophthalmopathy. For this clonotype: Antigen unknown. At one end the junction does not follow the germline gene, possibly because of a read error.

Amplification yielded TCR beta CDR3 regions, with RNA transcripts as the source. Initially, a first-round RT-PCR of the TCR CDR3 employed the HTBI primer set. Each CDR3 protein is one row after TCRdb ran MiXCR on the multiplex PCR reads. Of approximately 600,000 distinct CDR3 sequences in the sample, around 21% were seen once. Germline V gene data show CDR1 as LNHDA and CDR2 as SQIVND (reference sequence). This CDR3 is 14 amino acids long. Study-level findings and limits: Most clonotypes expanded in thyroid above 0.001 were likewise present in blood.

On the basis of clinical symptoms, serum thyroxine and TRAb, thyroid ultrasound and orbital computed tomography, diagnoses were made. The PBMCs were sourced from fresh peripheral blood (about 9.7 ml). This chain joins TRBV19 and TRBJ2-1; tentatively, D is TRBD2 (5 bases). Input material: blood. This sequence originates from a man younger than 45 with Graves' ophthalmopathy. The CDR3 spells CASSIPSGYNEQFF. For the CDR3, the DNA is TGTGCCAGTAGTATCCCCAGCGGCTACAATGAGCAATTCTTC.